Below, one TCR beta chain is given with its context. Its antigen is unknown. Base qualities are not at hand, and no much larger clone is one base apart. In the prospective study, participants were about 18 to 100 years old, resided in around 25 geographic areas of the United States, and were enrolled through a virtual design. Cohort assignment in the prospective study relied on participant-reported clinical history from a screening survey and a study questionnaire. In the prospective study, whole blood, serum and a nasopharyngeal or oropharyngeal swab were collected from each participant by mobile phlebotomists. Additional blood draws and questionnaires over an approximately two-month period could optionally be provided by prospective study participants. Before DNA extraction, prospective study blood samples were shipped either frozen or at room temperature. The immunoSEQ Assay, a bias-controlled multiplex PCR, was used to amplify TCRbeta CDR3 regions from genomic DNA. For the original study's pipeline: The number of nucleated cells in each sample was estimated from the amplification of reference gene primers within the assay. To quantify the absolute abundance of each unique TCRbeta CDR3 rearrangement, sequence reads were collapsed and filtered. Productive Simpson clonality was computed per sample as the square root of Simpson's diversity index over productive rearrangements. TCRdb limited this immuneACCESS table to in-frame rearrangements with V and J called. A share of clones is missing; checked studies link under half to unresolved V genes, and the rest is unexplained. The V and J calls and clone size were taken over from that table, and D and trimming were inferred from the DNA. A total of approximately 180,000 clones appear in this sample, approximately 92% of them only once. The ten top clones hold 2% to 2.5% of the sample.

From the germline V gene, CDR1 is SGHDT and CDR2 is YYEEEE. The CDR3 runs 15 residues from the cysteine to the phenylalanine. The kept DNA is CDR3 alone, 45 bases in frame from the first base. The junction shows trimming of 4 bases on V and 5 bases on J, plus 18 bases between the germline ends. The source of the sample is a study of blood T cell repertoires in COVID-19 (TCRdb year 2020). General notes on the study: The collaborator samples originated in the United States, Italy and Spain and spanned the acute and convalescent phases of COVID-19. The samples were drawn from the first 160 participants of the ongoing ImmuneRACE study and from 1,254 subjects provided by 6 global collaborators. Where HLA class I and class II types were available, the types were taken from metadata supplied by the sample provider, not from assay-based typing. The prospective study material was composed of cDNA or gDNA derived from T cells, B-cell-depleted T cells, or PBMCs. The dataset comprised deeply sampled blood TCRbeta repertoires from subjects exposed to, actively infected with, or recovered from COVID-19. The repertoires were released in a freely available public database meant as a resource for research on the immune response to SARS-CoV-2. Nearly every sample came with metadata listing a de-identified subject ID, COVID-19 status, age in years and sex. Beyond this particular receptor, the publication reports: The amount of clinical and demographic metadata varied by source and participant and was provided uncurated.

The sequence is built from TRBV5-6 and TRBJ1-2; matching of 6 bases hints at TRBD1 as the D gene. Sequencing was carried out using PBMCs or T cells enriched from blood (not recorded which). This clonotype was sampled from a woman aged 40 to 55 with acute COVID-19. CDR3 protein: CASSTGHTNWYGYTF. The DNA sequence follows: TGTGCCAGCAGCACGGGACATACCAATTGGTATGGCTACACCTTC.